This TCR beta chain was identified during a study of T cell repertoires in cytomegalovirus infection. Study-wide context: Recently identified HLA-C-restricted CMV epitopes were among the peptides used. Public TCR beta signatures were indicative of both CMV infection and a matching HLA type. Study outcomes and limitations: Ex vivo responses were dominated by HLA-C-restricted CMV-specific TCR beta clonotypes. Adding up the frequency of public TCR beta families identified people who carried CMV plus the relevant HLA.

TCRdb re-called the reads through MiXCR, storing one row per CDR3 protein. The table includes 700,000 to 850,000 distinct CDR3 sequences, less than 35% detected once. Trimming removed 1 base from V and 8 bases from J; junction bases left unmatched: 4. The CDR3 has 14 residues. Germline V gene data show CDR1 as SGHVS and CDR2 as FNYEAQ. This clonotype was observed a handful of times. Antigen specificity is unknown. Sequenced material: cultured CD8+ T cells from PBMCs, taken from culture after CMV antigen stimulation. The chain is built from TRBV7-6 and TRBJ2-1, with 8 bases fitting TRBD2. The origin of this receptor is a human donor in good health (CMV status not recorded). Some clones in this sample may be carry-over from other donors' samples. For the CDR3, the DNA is TGTGCCAGCAGCTTAGACGGGGGGGCCGATGAGCAGTTCTTC. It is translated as CASSLDGGADEQFF.